Listed here is a single T cell receptor beta chain. The time point denotes: blood at routine non-recurrence follow-up after resection. These data belong to a study of spatial heterogeneity in lung cancer. The CDR3 consists of 15 residues. V gave up 4 bases and J gave up 1 base; unmatched junction bases: 5. Germline loops: CDR1 LGHDT, CDR2 YNNKEL (reference sequence). In TCRdb, the 5' RACE reads were re-called with MiXCR into one record per CDR3 protein. The sample lists around 20,000 distinct CDR3 sequences; roughly 9.7% were seen once. The starting material was PBMCs, obtained at follow-up. This clonotype was obtained from a male donor with early-stage non-small cell lung cancer. The chain is built from TRBV3-1 and TRBJ2-7, with TRBD1 matching over 9 bases. DNA for the CDR3: TGTGCCAGCAGCCCCGGGACAGGGTTATCCTACGAGCAGTACTTC. Protein product: CASSPGTGLSYEQYF.